These 24 T cell receptor beta chains originate from one sample sequenced in a study of T cell changes during pregnancy in multiple sclerosis (dated by TCRdb to about 2019). Library creation used the immunoSEQ multiplex PCR assay. Entries here come from immuneACCESS through TCRdb and include only in-frame sequences with V and J called. Some clones fail to appear in such tables; in the studies checked, an unresolved V gene covers under half of the shortfall, and the cause of the remainder is unknown. Recorded for this sample are about 50,000 clones; less than 95% of them occurred a single time. The leading ten clones occupy around 0.34% of the sample. The sequencing here drew on CD4+ T cells from peripheral blood mononuclear cells, taken in the third trimester of pregnancy. These receptors came from a female donor with multiple sclerosis, enrolled in a pregnancy study.

This chain uses TRBV7-2 with TRBJ1-2, with D maybe TRBD1 (6 bases). V lost 5 bases and J 4 bases, leaving 20 bases between the germline ends. Germline V gives CDR1 SGHTA, CDR2 FQGNSA. The CDR3 runs 16 residues. For the CDR3, the DNA is TGTGCCAGCAGCGTAGTCGCGGGGGGGCAGGGCTATGGCTACACCTTC. This translates into CASSVVAGGQGYGYTF.

The rearrangement links TRBV15 to TRBJ2-3, with 9 nucleotides matching TRBD2. Germline trimming cut 0 bases from V and 3 bases from J; bases unmatched to any gene: 4. The CDR3 length is 16 residues. Germline assignment: CDR1 LNHNV and CDR2 YYDKDF (reference sequence). The CDR3 bases are TGTGCCACCAGCAGAGATGGCAGCGGGAGGACAGATACGCAGTATTTT. Translated: CATSRDGSGRTDTQYF.

The chain combines TRBV2 with TRBJ2-2; the D is unclear. This CDR3 contains 15 residues. The V gene lost 5 bases and the J gene lost 0 bases, with 10 bases spanning the gap. Per the germline V gene, CDR1 is SNHLY and CDR2 is FYNNEI. The CDR3, as DNA: TGTGCCAGCAGTCAGACACCTACGAACACCGGGGAGCTGTTTTTT. Its protein product is CASSQTPTNTGELFF.

The chain combines TRBV4-3 with TRBJ1-1, with D possibly TRBD1 on 5 matching bases. V was cut by 0 bases and J by 0 bases, with 11 bases left in between. The CDR3 runs to 16 residues. Germline V gene data show CDR1 as LGHNA and CDR2 as YSLEER. The CDR3 DNA reads as TGCGCCAGCAGCCAAGAGCCTTCAGGGTTGAACACTGAAGCTTTCTTT. Translation gives CASSQEPSGLNTEAFF.

This clone has just a few counts. The rearrangement links TRBV5-8 to TRBJ2-1; 7 positions agree with TRBD2. The V and J ends lost 5 bases and 0 bases, in that order; junction bases with no gene match: 2. There are 14 residues in the CDR3. Germline CDR1 is SGHTS and CDR2 is YDEGEE. The DNA of the CDR3 is TGTGCCAGCAGGCGGGAGAGCTCCTACAATGAGCAGTTCTTC. Translated, it gives CASRRESSYNEQFF.

This clone was picked up a small number of times. This chain connects TRBV7-6 to TRBJ2-5, with 7 bases identical to TRBD2. Germline V gene sequence: CDR1 SGHVS, CDR2 FNYEAQ. V shed 5 bases and J 0 bases; nucleotides not matched to a gene: 9. This CDR3 comprises 16 residues. The CDR3 reads CASSLSGTTYQETQYF. The CDR3 bases are TGTGCCAGCAGCCTTTCCGGGACTACGTACCAAGAGACCCAGTACTTC.

The CDR3 sequence: CASSGSGSEAGGELFF. CDR3 bases: TGTGCCAGCAGCGGGTCGGGCAGTGAAGCGGGAGGAGAGCTGTTTTTT. The V call is TRBV28, the J call TRBJ2-2; TRBD2 agrees at 9 bases. The length of the CDR3 is 16 residues. J was trimmed by 11 bases and V by 6 bases; bases with no gene match: 16. CDR1 MDHEN and CDR2 SYDVKM come from the germline V gene.

This chain uses TRBV6-1 with TRBJ1-5; 7 nucleotides agree with TRBD1. CDR3 size: 13 residues. CDR1 and CDR2 from the germline V gene are MNHNS and SASEGT. Trimming at V came to 7 bases and at J to 5 bases, leaving 5 bases not matched to a gene. CDR3 DNA: TGTGCCAGCACCCGACAGGGAGATCAGCCCCAGCATTTT. This sequence encodes CASTRQGDQPQHF.

The chain recombines TRBV18 with TRBJ1-1; 9 nucleotides match TRBD1. The V gene end was trimmed by 5 bases and the J gene end by 11 bases; junction bases not matched to a gene: 9. This CDR3 has 13 residues. Germline-derived CDR1 and CDR2 are KGHSH and LQKENI. The CDR3 here is CASSSTGGDGAFF. The CDR3 nucleotides read TGTGCCAGCTCATCCACAGGGGGCGATGGGGCTTTCTTT.

The CDR3 spells CASSATGFGGYTF. The CDR3 DNA is TGTGCCAGCAGCGCGACAGGGTTTGGTGGCTACACCTTC. The chain links TRBV7-2 to TRBJ1-2; 7 nucleotides align to TRBD1. This CDR3 comprises 13 residues. Trimming cost V 5 bases and J 7 bases; bases outside gene matches: 7. The V gene's germline CDR1 is SGHTA and CDR2 FQGNSA.

This chain links TRBV19 with TRBJ2-7; TRBD1 is a possible D gene (5 bases). The CDR3 covers 15 residues. From germline, CDR1 is LNHDA and CDR2 SQIVND (reference sequence). The V gene lost 4 bases and the J gene lost 0 bases, with 13 bases spanning the gap. Here the CDR3 reads CASSKQVTGSYEQYF. The CDR3 DNA reads TGTGCCAGTAGTAAACAGGTTACCGGCTCCTACGAGCAGTACTTC.

This clone was counted a single time. The rearrangement links TRBV18 to TRBJ1-2; no reliable D call. The CDR3 contains 14 residues. CDR1 KGHSH and CDR2 LQKENI come from the germline V gene. V lost 3 bases to trimming and J lost 7 bases, with 15 bases between them. The chain's CDR3 is CASSPGPGESGYTF. CDR3 coding DNA: TGTGCCAGCTCACCCGGACCCGGGGAATCTGGCTACACCTTC.

The chain carries TRBV5-8 and TRBJ2-7; TRBD1 aligns across 7 bases. The germline V gene encodes CDR1 SGHTS and CDR2 YDEGEE. This CDR3 has 14 residues. V was clipped by 3 bases and J by 0 bases; unmatched bases: 3. The CDR3 spells CASSYDRASYEQYF. The DNA of the CDR3 is TGTGCCAGCAGCTACGACAGGGCCTCCTACGAGCAGTACTTC.

This clone came up once. The CDR3 bases are TGTGCCAGTAGTCCTTTTGTAAAGAACCCAGGGCGTAGAGACACCATATATTTT. Translated: CASSPFVKNPGRRDTIYF. V is TRBV19 and J is TRBJ1-3; TRBD1 is a possible D gene (5 bases). The CDR3 is 18 amino acids. V was shortened by 5 bases and J by 8 bases, with 28 bases between the two germline ends. CDR1 is LNHDA, CDR2 SQIVND, per germline (reference sequence).

The rearrangement joins TRBV6-5 to TRBJ1-2; D gene unclear. The CDR3 spans 13 residues. Between the trimmed V and J ends, which lost 4 bases and 2 bases, there was a span of 8 bases. Germline values: CDR1 MNHEY, CDR2 SVGAGI. This CDR3 reads CASSLGGNYGYTF. The CDR3, as DNA: TGTGCCAGCAGTTTAGGCGGGAACTATGGCTACACCTTC.

The J gene is TRBJ1-1, the V gene TRBV5-1; no definite D call. Germline CDR1 and CDR2: SGHRS and YFSETQ. Deletions cut 1 base from V and 4 bases from J, with 14 bases between. CDR3 size: 15 residues. CDR3 in DNA: TGCGCCAGCAGCTTGCGGGCGGGTCCGGGCACTGAAGCTTTCTTT. This gives the protein CASSLRAGPGTEAFF.

This chain connects TRBV5-1 to TRBJ2-3; D may be TRBD2 (5 bases). This CDR3 is 13 amino acids long. CDR1 and CDR2 from the germline V gene are SGHRS and YFSETQ. Trimming took 0 bases from V and 3 from J, leaving 5 bases between them. CDR3 coding DNA: TGCGCCAGCAGCTTGGGAGGGACAGATACGCAGTATTTT. Its translation: CASSLGGTDTQYF.

This clone appeared a single time. V usage is TRBV9 and J usage is TRBJ2-2; 12 bases are a match to TRBD2. Unmatched junction bases numbered 8, after V lost 4 bases and J lost 4 bases. Looked up from germline, CDR1 is SGDLS and CDR2 is YYNGEE. The CDR3 loop spans 17 amino acids. The CDR3 spells CASSPPSGRGGTGELFF. In DNA, the CDR3 is TGTGCCAGCAGCCCCCCTAGCGGGAGGGGAGGCACCGGGGAGCTGTTTTTT.

CDR3 region: CTSSHRLAGYPSTDTQYF. In DNA form, the CDR3 reads TGCACCAGCAGCCATCGACTAGCGGGGTATCCTAGCACAGATACGCAGTATTTT. The genes are TRBV1 and TRBJ2-3; TRBD2 reflects the table's D call only, with no check against the DNA. TRBV1 is deemed a pseudogene. The CDR3 has 18 amino acids.

The rearrangement joins TRBV7-8 to TRBJ2-3; TRBD2 matches 9 bases. V dropped 0 bases and J dropped 2; count of bases not matched to a gene: 9. This CDR3 region has 18 residues. Germline V lookup: CDR1 SGHVS, CDR2 FQNEAQ. The chain's CDR3 is CASSLARFSGSTTDTQYF. CDR3 nucleotides: TGTGCCAGCAGCTTAGCCCGATTTAGCGGGAGCACCACAGATACGCAGTATTTT.

The chain employs TRBV13 and TRBJ2-2; 10 bases line up with TRBD2. The CDR3 length is 15 residues. V was pared by 4 bases and J by 6 bases, with 5 bases of the junction left unmatched. Germline V gene data show CDR1 as PRHDT and CDR2 as FYEKMQ (reference sequence). Here the CDR3 DNA reads TGTGCCAGCAGCTCCTTGAGCGGGGGGGCCGGGGAGCTGTTTTTT. It translates to CASSSLSGGAGELFF.

V is TRBV6-6 and J is TRBJ1-2; weak D call: TRBD1 (5 bases). V was cut by 7 bases and J by 8 bases, with 11 bases left in between. The CDR3 sequence is 11 residues long. CDR1 is MNHNY, CDR2 SVGAGI, per germline (reference sequence). CDR3 DNA sequence: TGTGCCAGCAAGCGGGGGGAAGGCTACACCTTC. Its translation is CASKRGEGYTF.

V gene TRBV6-5 combines with J gene TRBJ1-2, with TRBD1 matching 8 bases. The CDR3 is made up of 14 amino acids. V gave up 5 bases and J gave up 3 bases; unmatched junction bases: 5. Germline CDR1 reads MNHEY; CDR2 reads SVGAGI. The CDR3, as DNA: TGTGCCAGCAGTCCGGACAGGGCTTACTATGGCTACACCTTC. The encoded protein is CASSPDRAYYGYTF.

The V and J genes are TRBV4-3 and TRBJ1-3; D gene ambiguous. CDR3 length: 17 residues. V lost 1 base to trimming and J lost 2 bases, with 15 bases between them. The germline gives CDR1 LGHNA, CDR2 YSLEER. CDR3 region: CASSQGPRGLAGNTIYF. CDR3 DNA: TGCGCCAGCAGCCAAGGCCCTCGGGGTTTGGCTGGAAACACCATATATTTT.